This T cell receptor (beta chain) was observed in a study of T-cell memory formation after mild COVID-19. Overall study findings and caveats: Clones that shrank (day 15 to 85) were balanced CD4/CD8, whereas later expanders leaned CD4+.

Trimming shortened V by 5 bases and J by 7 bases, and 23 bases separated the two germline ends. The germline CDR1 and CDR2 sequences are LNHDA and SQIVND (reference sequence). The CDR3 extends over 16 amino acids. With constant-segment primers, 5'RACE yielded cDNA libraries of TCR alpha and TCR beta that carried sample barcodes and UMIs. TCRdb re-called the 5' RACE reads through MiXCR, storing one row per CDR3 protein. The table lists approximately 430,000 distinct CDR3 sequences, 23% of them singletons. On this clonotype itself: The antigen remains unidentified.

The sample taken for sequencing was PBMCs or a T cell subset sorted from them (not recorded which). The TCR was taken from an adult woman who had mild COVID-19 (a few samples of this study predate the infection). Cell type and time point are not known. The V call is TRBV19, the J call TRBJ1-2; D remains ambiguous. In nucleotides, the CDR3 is TGTGCCAGTAGTCTAAGGGCGTCAGCCGGAAGTGGTGGCTACACCTTC. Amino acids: CASSLRASAGSGGYTF.